Below are 9 T cell receptor beta chains sequenced from a single sample in a study of blood T cell repertoires in COVID-19. Sequencing was performed with immunoSEQ multiplex PCR; in TCRdb, only in-frame clones are kept and a portion is missing. The sample lists 250,000 to 350,000 clones; around 90% were seen once. Sequencing was done on a sample of PBMCs or T cells enriched from blood (not recorded which). All receptors derive from a woman aged 45 to 65 who had recovered from COVID-19.

The chain joins TRBV28 to TRBJ2-5; the D gene is possibly TRBD1 (5 bases). This CDR3 spans 15 amino acids. The germline V gene has CDR1 MDHEN and CDR2 SYDVKM. The germline V and J ends were trimmed by 5 bases and 3 bases, with 16 bases remaining between them. The CDR3 DNA follows: TGTGCCAGCAGTCGAGTAGGGGCAGTGGAAGAGACCCAGTACTTC. Translated, it gives CASSRVGAVEETQYF.

The chain carries TRBV6-6 and TRBJ1-2; 8 positions match TRBD1. V was clipped by 6 bases and J by 8 bases; unmatched bases: 8. The CDR3 totals 13 residues. Germline-derived CDR1 and CDR2 are MNHNY and SVGAGI (reference sequence). DNA for the CDR3: TGTGCCAGCAGCTTGGACAGGGTTAGGGGCTACACCTTC. This gives the protein CASSLDRVRGYTF.

The chain is built from TRBV5-1 and TRBJ2-1; possibly TRBD2 for D (5 bases). The CDR3 is 15 amino acids. The germline V and J ends were trimmed by 3 bases and 0 bases, with 10 bases remaining between them. CDR1 is SGHRS, CDR2 YFSETQ, per germline. DNA for the CDR3: TGCGCCAGCAGCTCGACGGACTTCTCCTACAATGAGCAGTTCTTC. It translates to CASSSTDFSYNEQFF.

The rearrangement uses TRBV11-2 and TRBJ1-6, with unresolved D. V shed 1 base and J shed 0 bases, with 7 bases lying between them. There are 16 residues in the CDR3. Germline-derived CDR1 and CDR2 are SGHAT and FQNNGV. For the CDR3, the DNA is TGTGCCAGCAGCTTAGGGGCCAGCTCCTATAATTCACCCCTCCACTTT. Amino acids: CASSLGASSYNSPLHF.

V usage is TRBV5-1 and J usage is TRBJ2-7; 7 bases align to TRBD2. Germline CDR1 and CDR2: SGHRS and YFSETQ. This CDR3 spans 14 amino acids. With 10 bases clipped from V and 2 bases from J, the junction kept 12 bases outside the gene matches. The CDR3 DNA sequence: TGCGCCTCGGGAGAAGCTAGCGGTCCCTACGAGCAGTACTTC. It codes for CASGEASGPYEQYF.

The chain carries TRBV9 and TRBJ1-1; 10 bases fit TRBD1. With V trimmed by 4 bases and J by 6 bases, 6 bases remained unmatched. In germline, CDR1 is SGDLS, CDR2 YYNGEE. This CDR3 contains 14 residues. The CDR3 loop is CASSPGQGVAEAFF. CDR3 in DNA: TGTGCCAGCAGCCCTGGACAGGGGGTAGCTGAAGCTTTCTTT.

The chain has TRBV19 and TRBJ1-4; TRBD1 aligns across 9 bases. Trimming at V came to 5 bases and at J to 7 bases, leaving 8 bases not matched to a gene. The V gene's germline CDR1 is LNHDA and CDR2 SQIVND (reference sequence). This CDR3 spans 15 amino acids. The CDR3 DNA reads TGTGCCAGTAGTGCACCCCGGGACAGGGTTGAAAAACTGTTTTTT. It encodes CASSAPRDRVEKLFF. Full variable domain (rest looked up from reference TRBV19 and TRBJ1-4): DGGITQSPKYLFRKEGQNVTLSCEQNLNHDAMYWYRQDPGQGLRLIYYSQIVNDFQKGDIAEGYSVSREKKESFPLTVTSAQKNPTAFYLCASSAPRDRVEKLFFGSGTQLSVL.

This chain joins TRBV15 and TRBJ2-1, with D tentatively TRBD1 (6 bases). V dropped 2 bases and J dropped 5 bases, with 16 bases sitting between them. CDR3 length: 16 amino acids. The germline CDR1 and CDR2 sequences are LNHNV and YYDKDF (reference sequence). The CDR3 DNA reads as TGTGCCACCAGCAGACGACCTCAGGGGTCCCACAATGAGCAGTTCTTC. It yields the protein CATSRRPQGSHNEQFF.

This clone came up a few times. The same CDR3 is also encoded by other DNA sequences in this sample. The chain combines TRBV9 with TRBJ1-1; no definite D call. The germline V gene encodes CDR1 SGDLS and CDR2 YYNGEE. The CDR3 is made up of 13 amino acids. V dropped 3 bases and J dropped 1 base, with 7 bases sitting between them. This CDR3 reads CASSAAGNTEAFF. The CDR3 coding sequence is TGTGCCAGCAGCGCAGCGGGGAACACTGAAGCTTTCTTT.